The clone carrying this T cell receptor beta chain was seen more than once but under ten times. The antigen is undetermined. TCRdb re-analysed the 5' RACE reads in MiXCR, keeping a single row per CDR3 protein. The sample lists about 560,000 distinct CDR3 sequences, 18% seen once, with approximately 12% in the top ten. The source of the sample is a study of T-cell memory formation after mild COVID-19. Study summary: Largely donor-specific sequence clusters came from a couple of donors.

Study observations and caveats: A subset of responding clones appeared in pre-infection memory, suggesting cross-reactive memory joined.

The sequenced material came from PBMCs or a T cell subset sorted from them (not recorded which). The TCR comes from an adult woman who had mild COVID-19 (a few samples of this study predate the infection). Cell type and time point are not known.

In nucleotides, the CDR3 is TGCAGCGCTAGCGGGAGATCTGATGAGCAGTTCTTC. It is translated as CSASGRSDEQFF. V and J are TRBV29-1 and TRBJ2-1; 10 positions agree with TRBD2. V lost 7 bases to trimming and J lost 8 bases; unmatched junction nucleotides: 5. The V gene's germline CDR1 is SQVTM and CDR2 ANQGSEA. The CDR3 runs 12 residues.